The rows below give T cell receptor beta chains drawn from one sample of a study of T cell repertoires in cytomegalovirus infection. Using its own MiXCR run on the reads, TCRdb lists one record per CDR3 protein. The sample consists of approximately 910,000 distinct CDR3 sequences, approximately 33% of them appearing once. For these TCRs, the target antigens are not known. Sequencing was performed on cultured CD8+ T cells from PBMCs, taken from culture after CMV antigen stimulation. These receptors came from a human donor in good health (CMV status not recorded). Some clones in this sample may be carry-over from other donors' samples. Both conserved end residues are part of each CDR3. The D gene is left open where the match is weak. Rows give clone size only sometimes, using once, few, many, or a class for an expanded clone.

D	size	J	V	DNA	CDR3
TRBD2	few	TRBJ2-3	TRBV6-1	TGTGCCAGCTCCGGTTCTAGCGGGGTAGCAGATACGCAGTATTTT	CASSGSSGVADTQYF
.	.	TRBJ1-1	TRBV3-1	TGTGCCAGCAGCCAAGATTGGGACTTTACTGAAGCTTTCTTT	CASSQDWDFTEAFF
TRBD2	few	TRBJ2-3	TRBV29-1	TGCAGCGCCTTCAGACTAGCGGGGTACTCGGATACGCAGTATTTT	CSAFRLAGYSDTQYF
.	.	TRBJ2-2	TRBV29-1	TGCAGCGTTTGGCAGGGCAGCACCGGGGAGCTGTTTTTT	CSVWQGSTGELFF
.	.	TRBJ1-4	TRBV20-1	TGCAGTGCTCGAGACTACGATTCGGGGGCACCGGGTGAAAAACTGTTTTTT	CSARDYDSGAPGEKLFF
TRBD2	few	TRBJ2-3	TRBV6-5	TGTGCCAGCAGTTACTCCCTAGCGGGGGGTCGTACTAGCACAGATACGCAGTATTTT	CASSYSLAGGRTSTDTQYF
.	few	TRBJ2-7	TRBV12-3/TRBV12-4	TGTGCCAGCAGCCTTGTGGACAGCTTTTACGAGCAGTACTTC	CASSLVDSFYEQYF
TRBD1	.	TRBJ2-3	TRBV10-1	TGCGCCAGCAGTGAGCCGGGACAGGGAACAGATACGCAGTATTTT	CASSEPGQGTDTQYF
TRBD1	many	TRBJ2-1	TRBV7-2	TGTGCCAGCAGGGAACAGGGGTTCGGCTCCAATGAGCAGTTCTTC	CASREQGFGSNEQFF
.	.	TRBJ2-2	TRBV27	TGTGCCAGCAGTTCTGGCCGCCTGGACGGGGAGCTGTTTTTT	CASSSGRLDGELFF
.	.	TRBJ1-2	TRBV5-6	TGTGCCAGCAGCTTGGGACAGTCGCTCTATGGCTACACCTTC	CASSLGQSLYGYTF
.	.	TRBJ2-7	TRBV4-1	TGCGCCAGCAGTGTTTACCCAGGGACGGTCTACGAGCAGTACTTC	CASSVYPGTVYEQYF
TRBD1	.	TRBJ1-1	TRBV28	TGTGCCAGCAGTAAGCCCACAGGGGGCCTTGAAGCTTTCTTT	CASSKPTGGLEAFF
.	.	TRBJ1-2	TRBV10-3	TGTGCCATTTTAGGGGTGGGCTATGGCTACACCTTC	CAILGVGYGYTF
.	.	TRBJ2-2	TRBV29-1	TGCAGCGTTGGTTTAGCCGGGGAGCTGTTTTTT	CSVGLAGELFF
TRBD2	many	TRBJ2-1	TRBV7-6	TGTGCCAGCAGCTTAACGACTAGCGGGGGGGCGGGATACAATGAGCAGTTCTTC	CASSLTTSGGAGYNEQFF
.	few	TRBJ2-2	TRBV19	TGTGCCTGCATTGACGGCAGGGGCGTCACCGGGGAGCTGTTTTTT	CACIDGRGVTGELFF
TRBD1	.	TRBJ1-4	TRBV27	TGTGCCAGCAGCCTGACAGGGGGCGCGCGGAAACTGTTTTTT	CASSLTGGARKLFF
.	.	TRBJ2-2	TRBV12-3/TRBV12-4	TGTGCCAGCAGTTCCCTGGACTTCCCGGAGACGTTTCCCGGGGAGCTGTTTTTT	CASSSLDFPETFPGELFF
TRBD1	few	TRBJ2-1	TRBV7-6	TGTGCCAGCAGCTGGGGACAGGGGGCGAGCGAGCAGTTCTTC	CASSWGQGASEQFF
.	.	TRBJ2-3	TRBV7-3	TGTGCCAGCAGCACGGGCCCCGCGGAGGATACGCAGTATTTT	CASSTGPAEDTQYF
.	many	TRBJ2-2	TRBV7-9	TGTGCCAGCAGCTCCCGGGACAAGGGAACTAGGGACACCGGGGAGCTGTTTTTT	CASSSRDKGTRDTGELFF
TRBD1	.	TRBJ1-2	TRBV7-8	TGTGCCAGCAGCCGGGGGGCTACAGGGATCAGGGGGGGCTACACCTTC	CASSRGATGIRGGYTF
.	.	TRBJ2-1	TRBV12-3/TRBV12-4	TGTGCCAGCAGTTTTACCCCCCTAGAGCAGTTCTTC	CASSFTPLEQFF
.	few	TRBJ2-3	TRBV3-1	TGTGCCAGCAGCCACGGACTTTTCACAGATACGCAGTATTTT	CASSHGLFTDTQYF
.	many	TRBJ2-1	TRBV11-2	TGTGCCAGCAGCCAGCCGGGACAAACCTACAATGAGCAGTTCTTC	CASSQPGQTYNEQFF
TRBD1	few	TRBJ2-5	TRBV6-6	TGTGCCAGCAGTTACTCATTCGACAGGGGTTTGGAGACCCAGTACTTC	CASSYSFDRGLETQYF
.	.	TRBJ1-3	TRBV20-1	TGCAGTGCTCACGCGCCTGGAAACACCATATATTTT	CSAHAPGNTIYF
.	.	TRBJ1-6	TRBV7-9	TGTGCCAGCAGCTCGTTCGTGGGGGGCTCCTATAATTCACCCCTCCACTTT	CASSSFVGGSYNSPLHF
.	few	TRBJ1-1	TRBV6-1	TGTGCCAGCAGCTGGCGCGCTTTCACTGAAGCTTTCTTT	CASSWRAFTEAFF
.	many	TRBJ2-1	TRBV7-2	TGTGCCAGCAGCCTACAGGGTGAGCAGTTCTTC	CASSLQGEQFF
TRBD1	.	TRBJ2-7	TRBV7-9	TGTGCCAGCAGCTTGCGACAGGGACCCTACGAGCAGTACTTC	CASSLRQGPYEQYF
.	few	TRBJ2-6	TRBV29-1	TGCAGCGCTGGGAGTACAGGGTCCTCTGGGGCCAACGTCCTGACTTTC	CSAGSTGSSGANVLTF
.	.	TRBJ2-1	TRBV29-1	TGCAGCGTTGAAGGCGTTCTAGCGACCTACAATGAGCAGTTCTTC	CSVEGVLATYNEQFF
.	.	TRBJ2-3	TRBV11-1	TGTGCCAGCAGCTTAGTTGGGGGTACGCAGTATTTT	CASSLVGGTQYF
.	once	TRBJ2-3	TRBV5-1	TGCGCCAACAGCTTCACGAGCCCCACAGATACGCAGTATTTT	CANSFTSPTDTQYF
TRBD1	few	TRBJ1-5	TRBV7-9	TGTGCCAGCAGCCCAGCTACAGGGGGTGGCAATCAGCCCCAGCATTTT	CASSPATGGGNQPQHF
TRBD1	.	TRBJ1-2	TRBV6-5	TGTGCCATTAGGCAGGGGGCGCGAGGCTACACCTTC	CAIRQGARGYTF
.	few	TRBJ1-5	TRBV12-3/TRBV12-4	TGTGCCAGCAGTTTAATCGAAAATCAGCCCCAGCATTTT	CASSLIENQPQHF
.	.	TRBJ1-5	TRBV27	TGTGCCAGCAGTTTATCCTATGGCCCCCGGGATAGCAATCAGCCCCAGCATTTT	CASSLSYGPRDSNQPQHF
.	few	TRBJ2-3	TRBV5-6	TGTGCCAGCAGTTTGACTAGTTACACAGATACGCAGTATTTT	CASSLTSYTDTQYF
.	many	TRBJ2-3	TRBV7-6	TGTGCCAGCGCCTTTCAGCGCACAGATACGCAGTATTTT	CASAFQRTDTQYF
.	.	TRBJ2-7	TRBV7-4	TGTGCCAGCAGCCTAGGGGGGGCCCTTGGGCAGCAGTACTTC	CASSLGGALGQQYF
.	many	TRBJ1-4	TRBV7-2	TGTGCCAGCAGCTTCAGAGGGGAGGGTGAAAAACTGTTTTTT	CASSFRGEGEKLFF
.	few	TRBJ2-1	TRBV5-6	TGTGCCAGCAGCTTGGGGGTTAGCGAGCAGTTCTTC	CASSLGVSEQFF